This T cell receptor beta chain came from a study of early T cells in non-severe SARS-CoV-2 infection. Germline CDR1 DFQATT, CDR2 SNEGSKA (reference sequence). This CDR3 has 14 amino acids. The V and J ends lost 5 bases and 8 bases respectively, with 18 bases between them. Of note for this clonotype: The target antigen is unknown.

MiXCR, run by TCRdb on the 5' RACE reads, gives a single entry per CDR3 protein. The sample holds 65,000 to 85,000 distinct CDR3 sequences, 9% to 10% seen once. Study observations and caveats: Using VDJdb, the matching emphasized anti-spike CD8 responses while missing private and CD4 specificities.

This specimen consisted of whole blood, obtained at baseline. This TCR derives from an adult who was a healthcare worker with PCR-confirmed SARS-CoV-2 infection or an uninfected control (not recorded which). The chain employs TRBV20-1 and TRBJ1-4, with TRBD1 as a possible D gene (6 bases). The CDR3 nucleotides read TGCAGTGCTCAAAGGCAGGAGGGGGGAGAAAAACTGTTTTTT. Its translation: CSAQRQEGGEKLFF.